This TCR beta chain was retrieved from a study of control samples from healthy donors and cancer patients. The CDR3 consists of 12 residues. V was shortened by 1 base and J by 7 bases, with 5 bases between the two germline ends. Germline V gene data show CDR1 as SEHNR and CDR2 as FQNEAQ (reference sequence). Measured with immunoSEQ multiplex PCR; TCRdb has only the in-frame clones, and not every one. This sample carries about 120,000 clones, roughly nine tenths of them seen once, and the ten largest clones take 40%. This clonotype was sampled from a man aged 50 or older in good health. The chain recombines TRBV7-9 with TRBJ2-1; D ambiguous. Sequenced material: blood. The CDR3 DNA reads TGTGCCAGCAGCTTAGTGGGGAATGAGCAGTTCTTC. Translation: CASSLVGNEQFF.